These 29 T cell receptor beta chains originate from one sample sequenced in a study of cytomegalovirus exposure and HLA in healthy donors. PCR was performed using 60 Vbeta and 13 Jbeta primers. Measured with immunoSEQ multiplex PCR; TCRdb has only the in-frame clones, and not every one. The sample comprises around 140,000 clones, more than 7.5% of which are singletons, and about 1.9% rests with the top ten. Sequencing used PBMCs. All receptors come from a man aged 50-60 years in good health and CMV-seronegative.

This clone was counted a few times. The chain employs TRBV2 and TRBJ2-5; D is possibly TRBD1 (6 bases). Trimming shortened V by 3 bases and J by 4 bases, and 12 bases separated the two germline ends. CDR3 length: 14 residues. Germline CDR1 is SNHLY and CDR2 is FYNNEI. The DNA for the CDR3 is TGTGCCAGCAGTGAGCACAGGGTCGGAGAGACCCAGTACTTC. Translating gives CASSEHRVGETQYF.

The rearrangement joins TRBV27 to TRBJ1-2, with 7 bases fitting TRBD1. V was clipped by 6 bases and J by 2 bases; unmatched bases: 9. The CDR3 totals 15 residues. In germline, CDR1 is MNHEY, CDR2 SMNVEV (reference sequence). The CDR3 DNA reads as TGTGCCAGCAGCCGATCAGGGGGTTCAAACTATGGCTACACCTTC. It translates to CASSRSGGSNYGYTF.

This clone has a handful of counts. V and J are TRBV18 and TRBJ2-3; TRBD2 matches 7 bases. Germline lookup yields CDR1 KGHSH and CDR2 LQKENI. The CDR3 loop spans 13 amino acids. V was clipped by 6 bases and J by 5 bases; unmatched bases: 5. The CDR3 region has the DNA TGTGCCAGCTCTCCGGGGGAGGGAGATACGCAGTATTTT. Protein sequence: CASSPGEGDTQYF.

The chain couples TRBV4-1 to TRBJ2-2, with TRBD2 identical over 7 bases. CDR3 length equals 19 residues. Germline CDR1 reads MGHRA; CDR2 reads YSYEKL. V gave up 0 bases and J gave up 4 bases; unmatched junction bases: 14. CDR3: CASSQDRGGSGSTTGELFF. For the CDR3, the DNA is TGCGCCAGCAGCCAAGATCGCGGCGGGAGTGGATCGACCACCGGGGAGCTGTTTTTT.

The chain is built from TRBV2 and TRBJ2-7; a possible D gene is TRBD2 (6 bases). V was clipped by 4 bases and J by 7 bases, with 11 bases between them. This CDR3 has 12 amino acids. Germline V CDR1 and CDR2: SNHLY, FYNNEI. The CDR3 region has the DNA TGTGCCAGCAGTGGGGATGCGGGGGAGCAGTACTTC. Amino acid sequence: CASSGDAGEQYF. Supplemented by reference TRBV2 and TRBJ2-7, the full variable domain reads EPEVTQTPSHQVTQMGQEVILRCVPISNHLYFYWYRQILGQKVEFLVSFYNNEISEKSEIFDDQFSVERPDGSNFTLKIRSTKLEDSAMYFCASSGDAGEQYFGPGTRLTVT.

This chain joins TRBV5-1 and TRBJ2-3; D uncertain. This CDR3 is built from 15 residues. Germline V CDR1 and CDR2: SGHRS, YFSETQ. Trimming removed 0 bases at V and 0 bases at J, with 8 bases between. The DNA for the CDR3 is TGCGCCAGCAGCTTGGCTCAGATCAGCACAGATACGCAGTATTTT. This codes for CASSLAQISTDTQYF. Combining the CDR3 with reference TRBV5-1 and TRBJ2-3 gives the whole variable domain KAGVTQTPRYLIKTRGQQVTLSCSPISGHRSVSWYQQTPGQGLQFLFEYFSETQRNKGNFPGRFSGRQFSNSRSEMNVSTLELGDSALYLCASSLAQISTDTQYFGPGTRLTVL.

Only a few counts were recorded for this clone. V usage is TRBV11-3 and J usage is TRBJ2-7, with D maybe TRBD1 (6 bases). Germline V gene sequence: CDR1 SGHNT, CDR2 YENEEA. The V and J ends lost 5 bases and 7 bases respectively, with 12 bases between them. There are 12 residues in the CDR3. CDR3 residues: CASSKETGEQYF. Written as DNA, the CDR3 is TGTGCCAGCAGCAAAGAGACAGGAGAGCAGTACTTC.

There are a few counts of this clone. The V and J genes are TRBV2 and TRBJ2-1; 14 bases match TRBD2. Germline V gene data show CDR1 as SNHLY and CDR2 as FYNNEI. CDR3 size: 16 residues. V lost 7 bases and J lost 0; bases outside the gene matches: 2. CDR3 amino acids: CASIGTSGGSYNEQFF. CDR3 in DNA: TGTGCCAGCATCGGGACTAGCGGGGGCTCCTACAATGAGCAGTTCTTC.

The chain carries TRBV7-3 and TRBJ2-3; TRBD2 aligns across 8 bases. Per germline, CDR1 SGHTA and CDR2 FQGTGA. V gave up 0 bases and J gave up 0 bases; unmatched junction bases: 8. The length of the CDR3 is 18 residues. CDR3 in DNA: TGTGCCAGCAGCTTAACGTTCTTAGCGGGACTTAGCACAGATACGCAGTATTTT. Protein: CASSLTFLAGLSTDTQYF.

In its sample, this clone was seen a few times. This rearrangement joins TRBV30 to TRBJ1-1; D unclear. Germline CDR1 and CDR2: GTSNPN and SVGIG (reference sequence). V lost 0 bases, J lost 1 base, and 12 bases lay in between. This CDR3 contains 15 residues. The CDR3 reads CAWSVGLRANTEAFF. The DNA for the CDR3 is TGTGCCTGGAGTGTTGGGTTGCGGGCGAACACTGAAGCTTTCTTT.

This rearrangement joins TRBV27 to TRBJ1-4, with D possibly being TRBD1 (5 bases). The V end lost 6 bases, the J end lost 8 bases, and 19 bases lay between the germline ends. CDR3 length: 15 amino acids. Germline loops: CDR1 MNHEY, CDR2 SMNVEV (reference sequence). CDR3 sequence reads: CASSPSRVLGEKLFF. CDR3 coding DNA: TGTGCCAGCAGCCCCTCCAGGGTCTTAGGCGAAAAACTGTTTTTT.

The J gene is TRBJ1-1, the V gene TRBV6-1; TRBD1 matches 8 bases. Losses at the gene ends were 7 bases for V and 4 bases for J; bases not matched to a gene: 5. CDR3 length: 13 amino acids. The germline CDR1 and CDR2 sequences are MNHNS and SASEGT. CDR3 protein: CASIHGQGTEAFF. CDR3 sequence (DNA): TGTGCCAGCATCCACGGACAGGGCACTGAAGCTTTCTTT.

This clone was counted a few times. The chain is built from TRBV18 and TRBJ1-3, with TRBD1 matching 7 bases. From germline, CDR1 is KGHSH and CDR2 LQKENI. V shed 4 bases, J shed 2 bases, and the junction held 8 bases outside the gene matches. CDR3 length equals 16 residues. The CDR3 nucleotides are TGTGCCAGCTCACAAATAAAAGGGACAGCTGGAAACACCATATATTTT. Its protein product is CASSQIKGTAGNTIYF.

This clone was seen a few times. The DNA for the CDR3 is TGTGCCAGCAGTGGCCAGGGACTAGCGGAGAGGGGAAATGAGCAGTTCTTC. Translating gives CASSGQGLAERGNEQFF. The rearrangement links TRBV6-1 to TRBJ2-1, with 11 bases lining up with TRBD2. CDR1 is MNHNS, CDR2 SASEGT, per germline. V lost 4 bases, J lost 7 bases, and 12 bases stayed unmatched. The CDR3 contains 17 residues.

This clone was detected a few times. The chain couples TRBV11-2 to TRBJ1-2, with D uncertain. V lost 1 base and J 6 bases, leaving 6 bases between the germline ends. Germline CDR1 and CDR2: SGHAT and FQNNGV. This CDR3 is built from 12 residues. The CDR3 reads CASSLGENGYTF. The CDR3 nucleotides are TGTGCCAGCAGCTTAGGGGAGAATGGCTACACCTTC. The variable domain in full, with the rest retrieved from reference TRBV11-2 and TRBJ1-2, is EAGVAQSPRYKIIEKRQSVAFWCNPISGHATLYWYQQILGQGPKLLIQFQNNGVVDDSQLPKDRFSAERLKGVDSTLKIQPAKLEDSAVYLCASSLGENGYTFGSGTRLTVV.

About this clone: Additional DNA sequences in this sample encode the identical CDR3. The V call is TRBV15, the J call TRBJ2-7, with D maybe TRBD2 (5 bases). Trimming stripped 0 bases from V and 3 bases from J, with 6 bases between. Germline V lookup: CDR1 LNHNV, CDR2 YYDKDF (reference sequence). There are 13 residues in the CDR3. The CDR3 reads CATSRDRGYEQYF. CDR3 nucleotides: TGTGCCACCAGCAGAGATCGGGGCTACGAGCAGTACTTC.

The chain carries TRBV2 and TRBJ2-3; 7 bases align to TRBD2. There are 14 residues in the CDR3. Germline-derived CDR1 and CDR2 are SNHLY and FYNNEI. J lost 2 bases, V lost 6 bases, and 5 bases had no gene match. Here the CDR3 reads CASSAGLNTDTQYF. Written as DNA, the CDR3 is TGTGCCAGCAGCGCGGGACTAAACACAGATACGCAGTATTTT.

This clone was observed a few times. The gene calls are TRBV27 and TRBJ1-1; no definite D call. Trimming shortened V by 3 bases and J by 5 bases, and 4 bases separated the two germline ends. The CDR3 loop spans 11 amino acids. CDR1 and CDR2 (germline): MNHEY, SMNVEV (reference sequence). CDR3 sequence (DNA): TGTGCCAGCAGTTTCGGGACTGAAGCTTTCTTT. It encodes CASSFGTEAFF.

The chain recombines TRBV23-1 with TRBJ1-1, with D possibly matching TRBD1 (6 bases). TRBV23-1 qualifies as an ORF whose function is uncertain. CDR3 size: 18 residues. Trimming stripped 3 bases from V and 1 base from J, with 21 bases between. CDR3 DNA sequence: TGCGCCAGCAGTCAGGCCCCCTATGAGGGGGATCGGAACACTGAAGCTTTCTTT. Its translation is CASSQAPYEGDRNTEAFF.

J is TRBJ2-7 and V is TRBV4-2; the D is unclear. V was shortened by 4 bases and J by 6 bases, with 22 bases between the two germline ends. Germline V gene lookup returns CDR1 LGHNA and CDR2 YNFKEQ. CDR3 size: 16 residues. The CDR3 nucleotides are TGTGCCAGCAGCCGACTCCCATTGTCAGAGCCTAGCGAGCAGTACTTC. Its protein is CASSRLPLSEPSEQYF.

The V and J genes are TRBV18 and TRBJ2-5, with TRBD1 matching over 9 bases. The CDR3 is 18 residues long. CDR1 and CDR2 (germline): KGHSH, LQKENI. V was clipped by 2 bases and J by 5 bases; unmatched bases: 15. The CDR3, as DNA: TGTGCCAGCTCACCATTGGGGGACAGGGAGAAGGGACACGAGACCCAGTACTTC. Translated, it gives CASSPLGDREKGHETQYF.

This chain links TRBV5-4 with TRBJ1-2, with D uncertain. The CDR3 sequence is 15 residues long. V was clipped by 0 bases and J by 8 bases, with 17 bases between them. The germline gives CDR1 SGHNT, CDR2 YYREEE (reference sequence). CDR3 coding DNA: TGTGCCAGCAGCTTGGATCAGCCCCTTGGCGGGGGCTACACCTTC. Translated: CASSLDQPLGGGYTF.

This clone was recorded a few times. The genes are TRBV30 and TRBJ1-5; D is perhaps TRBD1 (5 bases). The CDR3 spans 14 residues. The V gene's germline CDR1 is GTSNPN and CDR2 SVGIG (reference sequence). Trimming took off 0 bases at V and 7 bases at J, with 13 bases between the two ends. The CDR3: CAWSVEGRGQPQHF. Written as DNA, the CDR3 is TGTGCCTGGAGTGTAGAGGGGCGGGGGCAGCCCCAGCATTTT.

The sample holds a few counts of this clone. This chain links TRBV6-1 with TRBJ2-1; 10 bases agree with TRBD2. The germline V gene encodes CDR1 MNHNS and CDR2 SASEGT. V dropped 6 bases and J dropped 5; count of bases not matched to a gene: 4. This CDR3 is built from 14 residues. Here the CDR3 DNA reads TGTGCCAGCAGGAGAGCGGGAGGGCACAATGAGCAGTTCTTC. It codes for CASRRAGGHNEQFF.

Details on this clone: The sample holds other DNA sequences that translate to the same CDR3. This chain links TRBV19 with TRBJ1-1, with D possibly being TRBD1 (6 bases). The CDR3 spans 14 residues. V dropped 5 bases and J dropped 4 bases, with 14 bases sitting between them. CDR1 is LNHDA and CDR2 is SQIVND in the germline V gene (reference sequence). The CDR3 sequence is CASSAGRGGTEAFF. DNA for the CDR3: TGTGCCAGTAGTGCCGGGAGGGGGGGCACTGAAGCTTTCTTT.

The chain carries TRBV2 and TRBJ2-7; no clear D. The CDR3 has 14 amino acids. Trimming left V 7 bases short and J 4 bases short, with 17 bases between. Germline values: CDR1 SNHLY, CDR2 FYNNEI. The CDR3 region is CASIPSETLYEQYF. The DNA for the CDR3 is TGTGCCAGCATTCCTTCCGAGACACTTTACGAGCAGTACTTC.

Written as DNA, the CDR3 is TGTGCCAGCAGCCCCCGATGGGTAGCGGGAGGGCGAGATACGCAGTATTTT. Protein sequence: CASSPRWVAGGRDTQYF. V is TRBV11-1 and J is TRBJ2-3; 11 positions agree with TRBD2. CDR1 is SGHAT, CDR2 FQDESV, per germline (reference sequence). The V segment lost 5 bases and the J segment 5 bases; nucleotides outside the gene matches: 12. CDR3 length: 17 amino acids.

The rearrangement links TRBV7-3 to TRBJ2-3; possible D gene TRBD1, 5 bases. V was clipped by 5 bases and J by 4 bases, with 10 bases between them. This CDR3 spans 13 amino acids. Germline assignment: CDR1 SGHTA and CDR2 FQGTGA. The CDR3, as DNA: TGTGCCAGCAGCCCTCGCAGGGCAGATACGCAGTATTTT. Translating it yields CASSPRRADTQYF.

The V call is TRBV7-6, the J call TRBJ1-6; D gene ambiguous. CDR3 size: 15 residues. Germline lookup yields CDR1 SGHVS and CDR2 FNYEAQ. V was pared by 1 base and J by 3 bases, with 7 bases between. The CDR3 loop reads CASSLVGLYNSPLHF. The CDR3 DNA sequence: TGTGCCAGCAGCTTAGTTGGCCTCTATAATTCACCCCTCCACTTT.